Listed below are T cell receptor beta chains from one sample, sequenced in a study of T cells after yellow fever vaccination. TCRdb called the 5' RACE reads again in MiXCR, with one record for every CDR3 protein. Seen here are under 80,000 distinct CDR3 sequences, about 7% observed once, and the top ten hold just over 35%. The sequencing here drew on CD8+ T cells sorted from PBMCs, taken 15 days after the yellow fever booster vaccination. These receptors came from a man aged 25 to 40 who received the YFV17D yellow fever vaccine. Both conserved end residues are part of each CDR3. Fields, in order: clone size, V gene, J gene, D gene, CDR3 protein, CDR3 DNA. D genes are given only for firm matches. Rows give clone size only sometimes, using once, few, many, or a class for an expanded clone.

abundance: many; v_gene: TRBV6-6; j_gene: TRBJ2-2; d_gene: -; CDR3aa: CASRDLTGELFF; CDR3nt: TGTGCCAGCAGGGACTTAACCGGGGAGCTGTTTTTT
abundance: many; v_gene: TRBV12-5; j_gene: TRBJ2-5; d_gene: -; CDR3aa: CASGLFEKETQYF; CDR3nt: TGTGCTAGTGGTTTGTTCGAGAAAGAGACCCAGTACTTC
abundance: many; v_gene: TRBV20-1; j_gene: TRBJ2-2; d_gene: -; CDR3aa: CSAPMTGTGELFF; CDR3nt: TGCAGTGCACCTATGACGGGTACCGGGGAGCTGTTTTTT
abundance: few; v_gene: TRBV11-2; j_gene: TRBJ2-4; d_gene: -; CDR3aa: CASSLGTKGRENEVIQYF; CDR3nt: TGTGCCAGCAGCTTAGGTACCAAGGGCAGGGAGAATGAGGTCATTCAGTACTTC
abundance: -; v_gene: TRBV5-5; j_gene: TRBJ2-1; d_gene: TRBD1; CDR3aa: CASSAGTGVNEQFF; CDR3nt: TGTGCCAGCAGCGCCGGGACAGGGGTCAATGAGCAGTTCTTC
abundance: many; v_gene: TRBV6-2/TRBV6-3; j_gene: TRBJ2-2; d_gene: -; CDR3aa: CASSTSDGSRVGELFF; CDR3nt: TGTGCCAGCAGTACCTCTGACGGGAGTCGGGTCGGGGAGCTGTTTTTT
abundance: few; v_gene: TRBV5-1; j_gene: TRBJ2-3; d_gene: TRBD1; CDR3aa: CASSLGGQGSADTQYF; CDR3nt: TGCGCCAGCAGCTTGGGGGGACAGGGATCGGCAGATACGCAGTATTTT
abundance: many; v_gene: TRBV7-9; j_gene: TRBJ2-7; d_gene: -; CDR3aa: CASSLSPGIIYEQYF; CDR3nt: TGTGCCAGCAGCTTATCACCGGGCATCATCTACGAGCAGTACTTC
abundance: many; v_gene: TRBV7-6; j_gene: TRBJ2-1; d_gene: -; CDR3aa: CASSPSALDIYEQFF; CDR3nt: TGTGCCAGCAGCCCTAGCGCCCTAGATATCTATGAGCAGTTCTTC
abundance: many; v_gene: TRBV7-9; j_gene: TRBJ1-1; d_gene: -; CDR3aa: CASSSARQPESAEAFF; CDR3nt: TGTGCCAGCAGCTCTGCCCGTCAACCAGAGTCCGCTGAAGCTTTCTTT
abundance: many; v_gene: TRBV12-3/TRBV12-4; j_gene: TRBJ2-5; d_gene: TRBD2; CDR3aa: CASSSSGGAQETQYF; CDR3nt: TGTGCCAGCAGCTCTAGCGGGGGCGCACAAGAGACCCAGTACTTC
abundance: many; v_gene: TRBV29-1; j_gene: TRBJ2-7; d_gene: -; CDR3aa: CSVWGSYEQYF; CDR3nt: TGCAGCGTTTGGGGGAGCTACGAGCAGTACTTC
abundance: many; v_gene: TRBV4-3; j_gene: TRBJ2-7; d_gene: -; CDR3aa: CASSQNGPTYEQYF; CDR3nt: TGCGCCAGCAGCCAAAACGGGCCAACCTACGAGCAGTACTTC
abundance: many; v_gene: TRBV18; j_gene: TRBJ2-3; d_gene: -; CDR3aa: CASSKTSDTDTQYF; CDR3nt: TGTGCCAGCTCAAAGACTAGTGACACAGATACGCAGTATTTT
abundance: many; v_gene: TRBV15; j_gene: TRBJ2-7; d_gene: -; CDR3aa: CATSSVGRAHEQYF; CDR3nt: TGTGCCACCAGCTCAGTAGGCAGGGCCCACGAGCAGTACTTC
abundance: many; v_gene: TRBV7-8; j_gene: TRBJ2-6; d_gene: -; CDR3aa: CASTIRLGLGPYSGANVLTF; CDR3nt: TGTGCCAGCACTATAAGACTCGGCCTAGGGCCATACTCTGGGGCCAACGTCCTGACTTTC
abundance: many; v_gene: TRBV21-1; j_gene: TRBJ2-5; d_gene: -; CDR3aa: CASSRTSGSETQYF; CDR3nt: TGTGCCAGCAGTCGGACTAGCGGGAGTGAGACCCAGTACTTC
abundance: -; v_gene: TRBV24-1; j_gene: TRBJ2-1; d_gene: -; CDR3aa: CAACDSLGAKGREGGGREQFF; CDR3nt: TGTGCGGCCTGTGATTCCCTTGGCGCCAAAGGTCGGGAAGGGGGGGGTCGTGAGCAGTTCTTC
abundance: many; v_gene: TRBV7-9; j_gene: TRBJ2-2; d_gene: -; CDR3aa: CASRVDDGAGTGELFF; CDR3nt: TGTGCCAGCCGAGTCGACGACGGGGCGGGCACCGGGGAGCTGTTTTTT
abundance: few; v_gene: TRBV6-5; j_gene: TRBJ2-2; d_gene: TRBD1; CDR3aa: CASSSPRTGNTGELFF; CDR3nt: TGTGCCAGCAGTTCCCCTAGGACAGGAAACACCGGGGAGCTGTTTTTT
abundance: many; v_gene: TRBV24-1; j_gene: TRBJ2-1; d_gene: -; CDR3aa: CATSDGNLWDEQFF; CDR3nt: TGTGCCACCAGTGATGGTAACCTTTGGGATGAGCAGTTCTTC
abundance: -; v_gene: TRBV27; j_gene: TRBJ2-5; d_gene: -; CDR3aa: CASSFLGGGETQYF; CDR3nt: TGTGCCAGCAGTTTCCTAGGAGGAGGGGAGACCCAGTACTTC
abundance: few; v_gene: TRBV4-3; j_gene: TRBJ2-1; d_gene: -; CDR3aa: CASSQERSGVSYNEQFF; CDR3nt: TGCGCCAGCAGCCAAGAACGCAGCGGAGTTTCCTACAATGAGCAGTTCTTC
abundance: few; v_gene: TRBV30; j_gene: TRBJ2-6; d_gene: -; CDR3aa: CAWSPPGYGANVLTF; CDR3nt: TGTGCCTGGAGTCCCCCGGGGTACGGGGCCAACGTCCTGACTTTC
abundance: many; v_gene: TRBV5-1; j_gene: TRBJ2-1; d_gene: -; CDR3aa: CASSFSGTNNEQFF; CDR3nt: TGCGCCAGCAGCTTTAGCGGAACAAACAATGAGCAGTTCTTC
abundance: -; v_gene: TRBV6-5; j_gene: TRBJ2-3; d_gene: -; CDR3aa: CASSYPSAGTSTDTQYF; CDR3nt: TGTGCCAGCAGTTATCCCTCAGCGGGCACTAGCACAGATACGCAGTATTTT
abundance: many; v_gene: TRBV5-6; j_gene: TRBJ1-1; d_gene: -; CDR3aa: CASSPAGTEAFF; CDR3nt: TGTGCCAGCAGCCCGGCGGGCACTGAAGCTTTCTTT
abundance: many; v_gene: TRBV3-1; j_gene: TRBJ2-3; d_gene: -; CDR3aa: CASSQETQVGVDTQYF; CDR3nt: TGTGCCAGCAGCCAAGAAACGCAAGTTGGGGTAGATACGCAGTATTTT
abundance: few; v_gene: TRBV19; j_gene: TRBJ2-7; d_gene: TRBD1; CDR3aa: CASSIGQGAPYEQYF; CDR3nt: TGTGCCAGTAGTATCGGACAGGGGGCGCCTTACGAGCAGTACTTC
abundance: many; v_gene: TRBV3-1; j_gene: TRBJ2-7; d_gene: TRBD1; CDR3aa: CASSLAGQGVYEQYF; CDR3nt: TGTGCCAGCAGCCTCGCGGGACAGGGGGTGTACGAGCAGTACTTC
abundance: medium-sized; v_gene: TRBV20-1; j_gene: TRBJ2-5; d_gene: -; CDR3aa: CSATTPIGSLQETQYF; CDR3nt: TGCAGTGCCACCACACCCATCGGGAGTTTGCAAGAGACCCAGTACTTC
abundance: many; v_gene: TRBV28; j_gene: TRBJ2-7; d_gene: -; CDR3aa: CASSFSDEQYF; CDR3nt: TGTGCCAGCAGTTTCTCAGACGAGCAGTACTTC
abundance: many; v_gene: TRBV6-1; j_gene: TRBJ2-7; d_gene: TRBD1; CDR3aa: CASSLGRRDRGEQYF; CDR3nt: TGTGCCAGCAGCCTCGGTAGACGGGACAGGGGCGAGCAGTACTTC
abundance: many; v_gene: TRBV20-1; j_gene: TRBJ2-7; d_gene: -; CDR3aa: CSARTPDSSYEQYF; CDR3nt: TGCAGTGCTAGGACCCCGGACTCCTCCTACGAGCAGTACTTC
abundance: many; v_gene: TRBV9; j_gene: TRBJ2-1; d_gene: -; CDR3aa: CASSHSHWNEQFF; CDR3nt: TGTGCCAGCAGTCACTCTCACTGGAATGAGCAGTTCTTC
abundance: many; v_gene: TRBV7-6; j_gene: TRBJ1-4; d_gene: -; CDR3aa: CASSLAEGEKLFF; CDR3nt: TGTGCCAGCAGCTTAGCGGAAGGGGAAAAACTGTTTTTT
abundance: many; v_gene: TRBV20-1; j_gene: TRBJ2-1; d_gene: TRBD2; CDR3aa: CSANPGLATYNEQFF; CDR3nt: TGCAGTGCTAATCCCGGACTAGCTACTTACAATGAGCAGTTCTTC
abundance: many; v_gene: TRBV9; j_gene: TRBJ2-3; d_gene: -; CDR3aa: CASSAVRDTQYF; CDR3nt: TGTGCCAGCAGCGCCGTCAGAGATACGCAGTATTTT
abundance: many; v_gene: TRBV7-6; j_gene: TRBJ2-3; d_gene: TRBD2; CDR3aa: CASSRGLAESTDTQYF; CDR3nt: TGTGCCAGCAGCAGGGGACTAGCGGAGAGCACAGATACGCAGTATTTT
abundance: many; v_gene: TRBV7-9; j_gene: TRBJ2-5; d_gene: TRBD1; CDR3aa: CASSLEGQGLKETQYF; CDR3nt: TGTGCCAGCAGCTTAGAAGGACAGGGTTTGAAAGAGACCCAGTACTTC
abundance: many; v_gene: TRBV6-5; j_gene: TRBJ1-1; d_gene: TRBD1; CDR3aa: CASSRTGDEAFF; CDR3nt: TGTGCCAGCAGTAGGACAGGGGATGAAGCTTTCTTT
abundance: many; v_gene: TRBV7-3; j_gene: TRBJ2-5; d_gene: TRBD1; CDR3aa: CASGTGQGTPDQETQYF; CDR3nt: TGTGCCAGCGGGACGGGACAGGGGACCCCCGATCAAGAGACCCAGTACTTC
abundance: many; v_gene: TRBV9; j_gene: TRBJ1-4; d_gene: -; CDR3aa: CASSLLEGEKLFF; CDR3nt: TGTGCCAGCAGCCTTTTGGAGGGGGAAAAACTGTTTTTT
abundance: few; v_gene: TRBV28; j_gene: TRBJ2-3; d_gene: -; CDR3aa: CASSTGFANSDTQYF; CDR3nt: TGTGCCAGCTCAACGGGGTTCGCCAACTCCGATACGCAGTATTTT
abundance: many; v_gene: TRBV7-9; j_gene: TRBJ2-6; d_gene: -; CDR3aa: CASSPGFSGANVLTF; CDR3nt: TGTGCCAGCAGCCCTGGATTCTCTGGGGCCAACGTCCTGACTTTC
abundance: few; v_gene: TRBV7-6; j_gene: TRBJ2-2; d_gene: TRBD2; CDR3aa: CASSQTSGELFF; CDR3nt: TGTGCCAGCAGCCAGACTAGCGGCGAGCTGTTTTTT
abundance: many; v_gene: TRBV9; j_gene: TRBJ2-1; d_gene: -; CDR3aa: CASSVSEGVNEQFF; CDR3nt: TGTGCCAGCAGCGTCTCAGAAGGAGTAAATGAGCAGTTCTTC
abundance: many; v_gene: TRBV6-5; j_gene: TRBJ2-7; d_gene: TRBD2; CDR3aa: CASSYSSGGLSYEQYF; CDR3nt: TGTGCCAGCAGTTACTCCAGCGGGGGGCTAAGCTACGAGCAGTACTTC